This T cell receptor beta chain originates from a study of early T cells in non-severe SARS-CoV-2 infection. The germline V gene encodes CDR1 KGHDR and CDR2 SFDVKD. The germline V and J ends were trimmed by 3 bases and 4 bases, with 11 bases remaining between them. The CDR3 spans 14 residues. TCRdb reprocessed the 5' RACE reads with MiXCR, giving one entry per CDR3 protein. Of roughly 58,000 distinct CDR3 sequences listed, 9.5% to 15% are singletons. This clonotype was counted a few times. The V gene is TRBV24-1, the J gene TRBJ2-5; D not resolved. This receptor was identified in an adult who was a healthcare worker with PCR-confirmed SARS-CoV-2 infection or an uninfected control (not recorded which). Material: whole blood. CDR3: CATSDGGRAETQYF. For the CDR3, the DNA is TGTGCCACCAGTGATGGCGGTAGGGCAGAGACCCAGTACTTC.